This TCR beta chain was sequenced during a study of post-analysis software for immune sequencing data. In the study overall: There were relapsing-remitting, secondary progressive and progressive-relapsing multiple sclerosis among the disease courses included.

As concerns this clonotype: Its antigen is unidentified.

General study findings and limits: Higher frequency in patients than in controls was seen for five TRBV segments, with TRBV5-6, TRBV5-1 and TRBV20-1 among them. For normalized Chao1 diversity, multiple sclerosis patients scored significantly lower than controls did. Strong co-clustering by F measure was seen for same-batch samples.

Researchers reported that TCR beta cDNA libraries carried unique molecular identifiers. Out of 1 to 10 million T cells, a few hundred thousand cDNA molecules were generated. TCRdb re-called the PCR reads through MiXCR, storing one row per CDR3 protein. Seen here are more than 350,000 distinct CDR3 sequences, about 40% observed once, and the top ten hold around 8%. The CDR3 is 11 residues long. Germline lookup yields CDR1 SGHTA and CDR2 FQGNSA. V lost 6 bases and J 12 bases, leaving 12 bases between the germline ends. The sequenced material came from blood. The chain links TRBV7-2 to TRBJ2-1, with D tentatively TRBD1 (6 bases). The receptor's source is a girl aged 2 to 10 with multiple sclerosis. CDR3 in amino acids: CASRLETGQFF. The CDR3 region has the DNA TGTGCCAGCAGACTAGAGACAGGGCAGTTCTTC. Drawing the rest from reference TRBV7-2 and TRBJ2-1, the complete variable domain is GAGVSQSPSNKVTEKGKDVELRCDPISGHTALYWYRQSLGQGLEFLIYFQGNSAPDKSGLPSDRFSAERTGGSVSTLTIQRTQQEDSAVYLCASRLETGQFFGPGTRLTVL.